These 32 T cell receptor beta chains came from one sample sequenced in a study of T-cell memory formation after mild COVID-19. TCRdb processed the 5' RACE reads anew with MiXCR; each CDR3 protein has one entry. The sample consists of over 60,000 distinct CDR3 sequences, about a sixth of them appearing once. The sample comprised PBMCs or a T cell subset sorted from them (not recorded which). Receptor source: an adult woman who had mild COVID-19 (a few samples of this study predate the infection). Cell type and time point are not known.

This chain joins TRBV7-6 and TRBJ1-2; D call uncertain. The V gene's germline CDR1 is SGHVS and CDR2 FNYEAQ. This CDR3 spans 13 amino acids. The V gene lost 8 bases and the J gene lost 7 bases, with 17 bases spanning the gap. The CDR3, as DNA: TGTGCCAGCGGACCATCCGGTACCGGTGGCTACACCTTC. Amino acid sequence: CASGPSGTGGYTF.

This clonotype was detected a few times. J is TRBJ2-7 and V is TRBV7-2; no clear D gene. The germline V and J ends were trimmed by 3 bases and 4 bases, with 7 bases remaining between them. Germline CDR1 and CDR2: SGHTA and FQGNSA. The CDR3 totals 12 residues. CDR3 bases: TGTGCCAGCAGCTTCGCCGGATACGAGCAGTACTTC. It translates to CASSFAGYEQYF. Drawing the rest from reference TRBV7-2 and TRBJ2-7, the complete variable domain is GAGVSQSPSNKVTEKGKDVELRCDPISGHTALYWYRQSLGQGLEFLIYFQGNSAPDKSGLPSDRFSAERTGGSVSTLTIQRTQQEDSAVYLCASSFAGYEQYFGPGTRLTVT.

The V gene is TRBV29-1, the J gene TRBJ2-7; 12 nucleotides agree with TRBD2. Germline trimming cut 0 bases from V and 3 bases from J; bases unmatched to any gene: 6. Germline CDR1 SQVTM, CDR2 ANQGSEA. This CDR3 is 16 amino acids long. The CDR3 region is CSVEDGVLAGGYEQYF. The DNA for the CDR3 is TGCAGCGTTGAAGATGGGGTACTAGCGGGGGGCTACGAGCAGTACTTC.

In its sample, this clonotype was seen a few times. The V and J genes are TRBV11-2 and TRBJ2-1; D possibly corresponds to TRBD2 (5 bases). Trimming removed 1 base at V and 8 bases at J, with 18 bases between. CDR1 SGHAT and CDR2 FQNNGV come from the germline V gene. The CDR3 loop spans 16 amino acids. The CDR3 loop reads CASSLVFAPPEDEQFF. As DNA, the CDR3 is TGTGCCAGCAGCTTAGTGTTCGCTCCCCCGGAGGATGAGCAGTTCTTC.

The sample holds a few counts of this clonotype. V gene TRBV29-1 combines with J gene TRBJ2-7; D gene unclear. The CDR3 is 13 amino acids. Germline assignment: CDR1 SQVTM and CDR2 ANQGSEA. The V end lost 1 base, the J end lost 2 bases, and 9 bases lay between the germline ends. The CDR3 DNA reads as TGCAGCGTTGAAGGGCCAGCAACCTACGAGCAGTACTTC. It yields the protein CSVEGPATYEQYF.

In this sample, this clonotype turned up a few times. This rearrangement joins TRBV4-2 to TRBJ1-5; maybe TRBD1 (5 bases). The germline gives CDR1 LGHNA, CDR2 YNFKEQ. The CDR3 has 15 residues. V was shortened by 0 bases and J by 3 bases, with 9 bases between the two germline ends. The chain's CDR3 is CASSQETDFNQPQHF. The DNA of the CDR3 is TGTGCCAGCAGCCAAGAGACAGATTTCAATCAGCCCCAGCATTTT.

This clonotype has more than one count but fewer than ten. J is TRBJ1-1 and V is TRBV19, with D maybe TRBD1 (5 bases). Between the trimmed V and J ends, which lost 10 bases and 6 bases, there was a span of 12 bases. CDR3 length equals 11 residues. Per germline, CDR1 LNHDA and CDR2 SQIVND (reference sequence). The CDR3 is CAIRAGPEAFF. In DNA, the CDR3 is TGTGCCATCAGGGCAGGACCTGAAGCTTTCTTT.

CDR3 amino acids: CASSASGTALVRTGELFF. CDR3 in DNA: TGTGCCAGCAGCGCCTCCGGGACAGCTCTAGTAAGGACCGGGGAGCTGTTTTTT. This rearrangement joins TRBV9 to TRBJ2-2; 7 nucleotides align to TRBD1. CDR1 is SGDLS, CDR2 YYNGEE, per germline. With 3 bases clipped from V and 5 bases from J, the junction kept 16 bases outside the gene matches. This CDR3 comprises 18 residues.

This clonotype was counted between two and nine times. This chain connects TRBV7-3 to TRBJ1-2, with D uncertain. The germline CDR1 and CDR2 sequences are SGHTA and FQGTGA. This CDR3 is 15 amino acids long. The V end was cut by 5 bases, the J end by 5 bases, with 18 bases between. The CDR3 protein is CASSLYKTKEYGYTF. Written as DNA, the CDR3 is TGTGCCAGCAGCCTTTATAAGACAAAAGAATATGGCTACACCTTC.

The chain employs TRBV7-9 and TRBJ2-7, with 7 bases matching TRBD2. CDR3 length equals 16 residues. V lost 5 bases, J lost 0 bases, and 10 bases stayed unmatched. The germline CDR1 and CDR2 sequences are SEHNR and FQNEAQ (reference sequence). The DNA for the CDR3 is TGTGCCAGCAGCCCAAATATCGGGAGGCTCTCCTACGAGCAGTACTTC. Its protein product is CASSPNIGRLSYEQYF.

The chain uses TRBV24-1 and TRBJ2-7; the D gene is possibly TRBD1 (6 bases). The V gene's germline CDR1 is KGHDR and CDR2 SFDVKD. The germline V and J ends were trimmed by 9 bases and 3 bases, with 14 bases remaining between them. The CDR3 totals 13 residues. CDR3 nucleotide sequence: TGTGCCACCCGGGGATCGGACAGCTACGAGCAGTACTTC. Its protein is CATRGSDSYEQYF.

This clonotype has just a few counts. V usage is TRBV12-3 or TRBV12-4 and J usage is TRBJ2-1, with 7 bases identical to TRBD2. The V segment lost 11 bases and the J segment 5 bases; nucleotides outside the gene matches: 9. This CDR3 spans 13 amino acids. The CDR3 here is CAAGTSEHNEQFF. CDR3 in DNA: TGTGCCGCGGGTACTAGCGAACACAATGAGCAGTTCTTC.

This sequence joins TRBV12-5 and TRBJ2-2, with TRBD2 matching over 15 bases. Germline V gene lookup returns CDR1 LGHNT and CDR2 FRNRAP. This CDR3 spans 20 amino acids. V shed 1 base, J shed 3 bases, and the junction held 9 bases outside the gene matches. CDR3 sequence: CASGLARGTSGGFYTGELFF. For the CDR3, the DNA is TGTGCTAGTGGTTTGGCCCGCGGGACTAGCGGGGGGTTTTACACCGGGGAGCTGTTTTTT.

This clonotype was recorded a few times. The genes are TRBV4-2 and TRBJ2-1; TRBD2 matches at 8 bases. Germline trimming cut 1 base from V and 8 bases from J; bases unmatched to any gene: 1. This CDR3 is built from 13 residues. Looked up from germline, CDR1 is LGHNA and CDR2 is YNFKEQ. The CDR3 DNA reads TGTGCCAGCAGCCAAGCGGGAGGGCATGAGCAGTTCTTC. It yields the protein CASSQAGGHEQFF.

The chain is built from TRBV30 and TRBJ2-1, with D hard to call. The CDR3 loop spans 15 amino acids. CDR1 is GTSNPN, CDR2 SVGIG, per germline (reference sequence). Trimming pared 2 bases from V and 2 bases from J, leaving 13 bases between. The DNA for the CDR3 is TGTGCCTGGAGTCATATAGGACGGGCCTACAATGAGCAGTTCTTC. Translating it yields CAWSHIGRAYNEQFF.

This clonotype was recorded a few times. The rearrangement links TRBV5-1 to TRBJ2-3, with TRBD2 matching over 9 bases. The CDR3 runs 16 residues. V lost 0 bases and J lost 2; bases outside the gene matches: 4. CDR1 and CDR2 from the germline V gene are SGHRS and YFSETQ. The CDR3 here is CASSLVAGVLTDTQYF. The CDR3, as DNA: TGCGCCAGCAGCTTGGTAGCGGGGGTCCTCACAGATACGCAGTATTTT.

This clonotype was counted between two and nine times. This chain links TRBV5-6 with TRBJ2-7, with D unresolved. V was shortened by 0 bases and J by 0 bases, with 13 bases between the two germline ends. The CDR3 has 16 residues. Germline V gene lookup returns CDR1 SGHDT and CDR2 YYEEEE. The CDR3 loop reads CASSLDPGGSSYEQYF. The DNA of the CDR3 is TGTGCCAGCAGCTTGGATCCTGGCGGCAGCTCCTACGAGCAGTACTTC.

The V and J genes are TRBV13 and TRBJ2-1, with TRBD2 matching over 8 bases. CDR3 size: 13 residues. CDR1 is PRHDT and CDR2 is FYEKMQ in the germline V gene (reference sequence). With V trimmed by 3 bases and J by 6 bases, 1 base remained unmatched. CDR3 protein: CASSLGLVNEQFF. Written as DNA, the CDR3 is TGTGCCAGCAGCTTGGGACTAGTCAATGAGCAGTTCTTC. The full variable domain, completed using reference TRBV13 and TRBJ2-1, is AAGVIQSPRHLIKEKRETATLKCYPIPRHDTVYWYQQGPGQDPQFLISFYEKMQSDKGSIPDRFSAQQFSDYHSELNMSSLELGDSALYFCASSLGLVNEQFFGPGTRLTVL.

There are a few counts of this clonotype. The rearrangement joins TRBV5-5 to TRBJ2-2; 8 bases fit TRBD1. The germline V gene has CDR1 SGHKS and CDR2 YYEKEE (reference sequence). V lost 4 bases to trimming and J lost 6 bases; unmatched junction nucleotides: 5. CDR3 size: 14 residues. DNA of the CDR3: TGTGCCAGCAGCGCTCCGGACAGGGCCGGGGAGCTGTTTTTT. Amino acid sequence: CASSAPDRAGELFF.

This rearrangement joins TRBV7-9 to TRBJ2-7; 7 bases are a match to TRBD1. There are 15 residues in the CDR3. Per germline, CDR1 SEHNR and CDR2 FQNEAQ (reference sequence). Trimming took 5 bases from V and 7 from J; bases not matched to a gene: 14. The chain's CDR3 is CASSHRDRGSWEQYF. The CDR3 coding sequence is TGTGCCAGCAGCCACCGGGACAGAGGTTCGTGGGAGCAGTACTTC.

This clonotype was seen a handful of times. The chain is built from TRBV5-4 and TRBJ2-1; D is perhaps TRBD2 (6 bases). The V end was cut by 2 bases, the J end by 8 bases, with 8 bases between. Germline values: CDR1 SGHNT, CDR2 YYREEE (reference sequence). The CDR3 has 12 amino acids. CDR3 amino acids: CASSFTGDEQFF. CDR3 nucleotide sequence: TGTGCCAGCAGCTTTACGGGGGATGAGCAGTTCTTC.

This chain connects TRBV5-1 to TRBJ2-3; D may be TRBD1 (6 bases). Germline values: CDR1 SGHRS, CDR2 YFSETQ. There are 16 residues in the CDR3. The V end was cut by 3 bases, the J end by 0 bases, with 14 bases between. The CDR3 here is CASSSNRAYSTDTQYF. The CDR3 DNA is TGCGCCAGCAGCTCAAACAGGGCCTATAGCACAGATACGCAGTATTTT.

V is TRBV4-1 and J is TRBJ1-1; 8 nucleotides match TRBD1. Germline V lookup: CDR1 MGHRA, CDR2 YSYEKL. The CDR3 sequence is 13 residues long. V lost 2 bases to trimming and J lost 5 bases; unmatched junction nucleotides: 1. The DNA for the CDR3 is TGCGCCAGCAGCCAATGGACAGGGACTGAAGCTTTCTTT. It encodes CASSQWTGTEAFF.

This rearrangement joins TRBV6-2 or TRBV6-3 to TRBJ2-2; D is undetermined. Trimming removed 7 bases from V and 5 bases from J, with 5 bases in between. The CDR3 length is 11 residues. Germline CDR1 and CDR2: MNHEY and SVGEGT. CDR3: CASTGTGELFF. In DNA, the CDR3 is TGTGCCAGCACTGGGACCGGGGAGCTGTTTTTT.

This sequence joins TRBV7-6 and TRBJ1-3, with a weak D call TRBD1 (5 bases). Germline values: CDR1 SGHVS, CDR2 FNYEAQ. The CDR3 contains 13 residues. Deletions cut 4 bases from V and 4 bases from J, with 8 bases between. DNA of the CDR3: TGTGCCAGCAGCTGGGACGGGGGAAACACCATATATTTT. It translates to CASSWDGGNTIYF.

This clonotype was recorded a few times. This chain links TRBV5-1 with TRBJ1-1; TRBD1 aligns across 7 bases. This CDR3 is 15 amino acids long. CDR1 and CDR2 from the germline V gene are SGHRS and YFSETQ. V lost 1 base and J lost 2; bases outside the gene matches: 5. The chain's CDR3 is CASSLSTGDNTEAFF. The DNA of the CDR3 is TGCGCCAGCAGCTTGAGCACAGGGGACAACACTGAAGCTTTCTTT.

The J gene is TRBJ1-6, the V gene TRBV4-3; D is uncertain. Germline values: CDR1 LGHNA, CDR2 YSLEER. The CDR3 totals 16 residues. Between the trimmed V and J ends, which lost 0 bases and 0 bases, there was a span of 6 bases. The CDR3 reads CASSQDRDSYNSPLHF. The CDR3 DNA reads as TGCGCCAGCAGCCAAGATAGGGACTCCTATAATTCACCCCTCCACTTT.

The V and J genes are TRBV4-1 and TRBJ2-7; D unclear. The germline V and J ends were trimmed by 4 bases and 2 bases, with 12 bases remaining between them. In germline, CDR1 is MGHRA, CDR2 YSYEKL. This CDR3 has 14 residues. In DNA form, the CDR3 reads TGCGCCAGCAGCCTCGAGGAACGGACCTACGAGCAGTACTTC. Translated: CASSLEERTYEQYF.

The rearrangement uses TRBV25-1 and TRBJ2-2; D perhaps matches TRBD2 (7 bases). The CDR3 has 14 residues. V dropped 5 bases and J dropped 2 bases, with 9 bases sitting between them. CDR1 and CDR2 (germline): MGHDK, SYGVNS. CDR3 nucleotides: TGTGCCAGCAGTAGGGGGGGAAACACCGGGGAGCTGTTTTTT. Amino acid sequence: CASSRGGNTGELFF.

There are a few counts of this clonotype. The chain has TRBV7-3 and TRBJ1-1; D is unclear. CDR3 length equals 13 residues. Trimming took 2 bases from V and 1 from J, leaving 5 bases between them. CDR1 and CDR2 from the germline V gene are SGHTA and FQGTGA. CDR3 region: CASSLSRNTEAFF. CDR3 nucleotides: TGTGCCAGCAGCTTATCGAGGAACACTGAAGCTTTCTTT.

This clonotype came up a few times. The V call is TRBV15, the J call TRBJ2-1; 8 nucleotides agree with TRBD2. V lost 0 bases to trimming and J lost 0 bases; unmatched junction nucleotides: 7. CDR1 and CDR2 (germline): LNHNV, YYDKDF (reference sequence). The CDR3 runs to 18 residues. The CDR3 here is CATSRDSGAISSYNEQFF. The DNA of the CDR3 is TGTGCCACCAGCAGAGATAGCGGGGCTATTAGCTCCTACAATGAGCAGTTCTTC.

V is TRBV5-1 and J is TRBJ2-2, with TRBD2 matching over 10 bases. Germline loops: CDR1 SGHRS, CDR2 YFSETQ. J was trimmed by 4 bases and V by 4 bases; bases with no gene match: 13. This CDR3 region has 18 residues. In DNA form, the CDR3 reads TGCGCCAGCAGCACACCGGGACTAGCGCTACTGAGCACCGGGGAGCTGTTTTTT. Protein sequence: CASSTPGLALLSTGELFF.